This is a list of T cell receptor beta chains from one sample in a study of T cells in Graves' hyperthyroidism and ophthalmopathy. TCRdb reanalysed the multiplex PCR reads using MiXCR and keeps one entry per CDR3 protein. Among about 600,000 distinct CDR3 sequences listed, around 15% were seen once. The sequenced sample consisted of blood. The receptors stem from a woman in her 40s with Graves' ophthalmopathy. Each CDR3 is given with its conserved first and last residue. Fields, in order: J gene, clone size, D gene, V gene, CDR3 protein, CDR3 DNA. A D gene is named only where the DNA matches it firmly. Size tells how often a clone was seen (once, few, many) or the class of an expanded clone, and some rows leave it out.

>TRBJ2-5|few|-|TRBV29-1
CSVVLSNQETQYF
TGCAGCGTTGTCTTGTCAAACCAAGAGACCCAGTACTTC
>TRBJ1-1|many|-|TRBV30
CAWSFGSSTEAFF
TGTGCCTGGAGTTTCGGATCGTCCACTGAAGCTTTCTTT
>TRBJ1-1|-|TRBD1|TRBV5-1
CASSFTDRGEAFF
TGCGCCAGCAGCTTCACTGACAGGGGTGAAGCTTTCTTT
>TRBJ2-5|-|TRBD2|TRBV7-2
CASTRLALQETQYF
TGTGCCAGCACTCGACTAGCGCTTCAAGAGACCCAGTACTTC
>TRBJ1-1|many|-|TRBV10-3
CAIGPRDDTEAFF
TGTGCCATCGGGCCACGGGACGACACTGAAGCTTTCTTT
>TRBJ1-2|-|-|TRBV6-1
CASNRIWYGYTF
TGTGCCAGCAATCGTATATGGTATGGCTACACCTTC
>TRBJ2-3|-|TRBD2|TRBV28
CASSPWTSGRVDTQYF
TGTGCCAGCAGTCCCTGGACTAGCGGGAGGGTAGATACGCAGTATTTT
>TRBJ1-6|many|-|TRBV6-1
CASSENRRPSPLHF
TGTGCCAGCAGTGAAAACAGGCGGCCTTCACCCCTCCACTTT
>TRBJ2-2|few|-|TRBV20-1
CSANKPGSGELFF
TGCAGTGCAAACAAACCCGGGAGCGGGGAGCTGTTTTTT
>TRBJ2-7|many|TRBD1|TRBV12-3/TRBV12-4
CASSDGQGSYEQYF
TGTGCCAGCAGTGACGGACAGGGGAGCTACGAGCAGTACTTC
>TRBJ2-1|-|TRBD1|TRBV7-9
CASSDRDRGGDEQFF
TGTGCCAGCAGCGACCGGGACAGGGGTGGAGATGAGCAGTTCTTC
>TRBJ2-3|few|-|TRBV7-9
CASSPGWGTLSTDTQYF
TGTGCCAGCAGCCCAGGGTGGGGCACACTTAGCACAGATACGCAGTATTTT
>TRBJ2-3|-|TRBD2|TRBV6-1
CASSPNLLAVSTDTQYF
TGTGCCAGCAGTCCAAACTTGCTAGCGGTTAGCACAGATACGCAGTATTTT
>TRBJ1-1|many|TRBD1|TRBV7-9
CASSLGYGGGNNEAFF
TGTGCCAGCAGCTTAGGATACGGAGGGGGCAACAATGAAGCTTTCTTT
>TRBJ1-6|-|TRBD1|TRBV5-1
CASSLHQATRDRGYSPLHF
TGCGCCAGCAGCCTGCACCAGGCGACCCGGGACAGGGGGTATTCACCCCTCCACTTT
>TRBJ2-3|few|TRBD2|TRBV20-1
CSAAGLAGGFTDTQYF
TGCAGTGCTGCCGGACTAGCGGGAGGGTTCACAGATACGCAGTATTTT
>TRBJ1-3|few|-|TRBV18
CASSPSTGDGNTIYF
TGTGCCAGCTCACCCTCGACGGGAGACGGAAACACCATATATTTT
>TRBJ2-6|-|-|TRBV19
CASSRTPGDRANVLTF
TGTGCCAGTAGCCGGACCCCCGGTGATAGGGCCAACGTCCTGACTTTC
>TRBJ2-7|few|TRBD2|TRBV12-3/TRBV12-4
CASSISGRTPSYEQYF
TGTGCCAGCAGTATTAGCGGGAGGACCCCCTCCTACGAGCAGTACTTC
>TRBJ1-1|many|-|TRBV3-1
CASRPRRGTEAFF
TGTGCCAGCAGGCCTCGGCGAGGGACTGAAGCTTTCTTT
>TRBJ2-6|many|-|TRBV28
CASSSGTPLSGANVLTF
TGTGCCAGCAGTTCGGGGACACCGCTTTCTGGGGCCAACGTCCTGACTTTC
>TRBJ2-1|-|-|TRBV29-1
CSVRKGVLGGGDEQFF
TGCAGCGTTCGTAAGGGGGTGTTAGGAGGCGGCGATGAGCAGTTCTTC
>TRBJ2-3|few|-|TRBV6-1
CASSPSEGAAGAQYF
TGTGCCAGCAGCCCTAGCGAGGGGGCCGCTGGAGCGCAGTATTTT
>TRBJ1-1|many|-|TRBV2
CASRVWTGMNTEAFF
TGTGCCAGCAGGGTCTGGACGGGCATGAACACTGAAGCTTTCTTT
>TRBJ2-4|-|-|TRBV6-2/TRBV6-3
CASSSIGVNIQYF
TGTGCCAGCAGCTCCATCGGGGTAAACATTCAGTACTTC
>TRBJ1-5|many|-|TRBV12-3/TRBV12-4
CASTFPDRRGQPQHF
TGTGCCAGCACCTTCCCGGACCGTCGGGGTCAGCCCCAGCATTTT
>TRBJ2-4|few|-|TRBV2
CASSGHKLAKNIQYF
TGTGCCAGCAGTGGACACAAACTAGCCAAAAACATTCAGTACTTC
>TRBJ1-1|many|-|TRBV2
CASTRSGTEAFF
TGTGCCAGCACCCGAAGTGGCACTGAAGCTTTCTTT
>TRBJ2-2|many|-|TRBV6-1
CASSEAEEATGELFF
TGTGCCAGCAGTGAAGCGGAGGAGGCCACCGGGGAGCTGTTTTTT
>TRBJ1-5|few|-|TRBV2
CASSEQVGGNQPQHF
TGTGCCAGCAGTGAACAGGTTGGGGGCAATCAGCCCCAGCATTTT
>TRBJ1-5|many|-|TRBV6-1
CASQYWGLGQPQHF
TGTGCCAGCCAATATTGGGGTTTGGGGCAGCCCCAGCATTTT
>TRBJ2-3|-|-|TRBV20-1
CSARDRARLSDTQYF
TGCAGTGCTAGAGATCGAGCGAGACTCTCAGATACGCAGTATTTT
>TRBJ2-3|few|-|TRBV20-1
CSATRNTDTQYF
TGCAGTGCTACCAGGAACACAGATACGCAGTATTTT
>TRBJ1-3|many|-|TRBV11-2
CASSLMVRGVTGNTIYF
TGTGCCAGCAGCTTGATGGTCCGCGGAGTAACTGGAAACACCATATATTTT
>TRBJ2-7|-|-|TRBV5-1
CASSSGPGGGYEQYF
TGCGCCAGCAGCTCAGGCCCCGGTGGGGGCTACGAGCAGTACTTC
>TRBJ2-2|many|-|TRBV20-1
CSVPEWGSGELFF
TGCAGTGTCCCAGAGTGGGGATCCGGGGAGCTGTTTTTT
>TRBJ2-1|many|TRBD2|TRBV10-3
CAISELRVSGRGSGNEQFF
TGTGCCATCAGTGAACTCCGGGTTAGCGGGAGAGGGTCGGGAAATGAGCAGTTCTTC
>TRBJ2-2|-|-|TRBV9
CASSVLGTGELFF
TGTGCCAGCAGCGTTTTGGGAACCGGGGAGCTGTTTTTT
>TRBJ2-3|few|-|TRBV12-3/TRBV12-4
CASSQAVSRYTDAQYF
TGTGCCAGCAGTCAAGCGGTCTCGCGATATACAGATGCGCAGTATTTT
>TRBJ2-3|-|-|TRBV7-3
CASSLVRGGTDTRYF
TGTGCCAGCAGCTTAGTTAGAGGGGGAACAGATACGCGGTATTTT
>TRBJ2-7|-|-|TRBV9
CASSVGPGDPYEQYF
TGTGCCAGCAGCGTAGGCCCGGGGGACCCCTACGAGCAGTACTTC
>TRBJ2-7|many|-|TRBV6-5
CASSYSRASYEQYF
TGTGCCAGCAGTTATAGCAGGGCCTCCTACGAGCAGTACTTC
>TRBJ2-2|many|-|TRBV11-2
CASSRKPQNGQRSNTGELFF
TGTGCCAGCAGCCGAAAACCCCAAAACGGACAGAGGTCAAACACCGGGGAGCTGTTTTTT
>TRBJ2-7|many|-|TRBV2
CASTAPGAYEQYF
TGTGCCAGCACCGCCCCAGGCGCCTACGAGCAGTACTTC
>TRBJ1-1|once|-|TRBV29-1
CSVTPWGRDTEAFF
TGCAGCGTTACACCGTGGGGGAGGGACACTGAAGCTTTCTTT
>TRBJ2-3|-|-|TRBV27
CASSQELGSTDTQYF
TGTGCCAGCAGCCAAGAGCTGGGGAGCACAGATACGCAGTATTTT
>TRBJ1-4|many|-|TRBV3-1
CASSQGYAVTVNEKLFF
TGTGCCAGCAGCCAAGGCTACGCGGTGACAGTTAATGAAAAACTGTTTTTT
>TRBJ1-2|many|-|TRBV6-1
CASSRSSWETGYTF
TGTGCCAGCAGTCGATCATCTTGGGAAACGGGCTACACCTTC
>TRBJ2-2|-|TRBD2|TRBV19
CASSASGRSATGELFF
TGTGCCAGTAGCGCTAGCGGGAGGTCGGCTACCGGGGAGCTGTTTTTT
>TRBJ1-4|few|-|TRBV7-8
CASSSLSWDEKLFF
TGTGCCAGCAGCTCTCTCAGCTGGGATGAAAAACTGTTTTTT
>TRBJ2-1|many|-|TRBV20-1
CSATPGDEQFF
TGCAGTGCCACTCCTGGGGATGAGCAGTTCTTC
>TRBJ2-7|-|-|TRBV28
CASSLPGQPLEQYF
TGTGCCAGCAGTTTACCCGGACAGCCTCTCGAGCAGTACTTC